This T cell receptor (beta chain) stems from a study of T-cell reconstitution after alpha-beta-depleted transplantation in children. This clonotype appeared many times. The authors prepared the TCRbeta library with unique molecular identifiers. MiXCR, applied by TCRdb to the PCR reads, yields one record per CDR3 protein. The sample holds around 700,000 distinct CDR3 sequences, about an eighth seen once. Germline CDR1 DFQATT, CDR2 SNEGSKA (reference sequence). The CDR3 loop spans 14 amino acids. The V gene lost 6 bases and the J gene lost 5 bases, with 16 bases spanning the gap. The sample here was PBMCs, taken before TCRalphabeta/CD19-depleted stem cell transplant. The J gene is TRBJ2-2, the V gene TRBV20-1; D is perhaps TRBD2 (7 bases). The receptor was derived from a girl between 2 and 10 years old with congenital amegakaryocytic thrombocytopenia, due to receive a stem cell transplant. DNA of the CDR3: TGCAGTGCCCCGACTAGCAGGGGAACCGGGGAGCTGTTTTTT. Translation gives CSAPTSRGTGELFF.